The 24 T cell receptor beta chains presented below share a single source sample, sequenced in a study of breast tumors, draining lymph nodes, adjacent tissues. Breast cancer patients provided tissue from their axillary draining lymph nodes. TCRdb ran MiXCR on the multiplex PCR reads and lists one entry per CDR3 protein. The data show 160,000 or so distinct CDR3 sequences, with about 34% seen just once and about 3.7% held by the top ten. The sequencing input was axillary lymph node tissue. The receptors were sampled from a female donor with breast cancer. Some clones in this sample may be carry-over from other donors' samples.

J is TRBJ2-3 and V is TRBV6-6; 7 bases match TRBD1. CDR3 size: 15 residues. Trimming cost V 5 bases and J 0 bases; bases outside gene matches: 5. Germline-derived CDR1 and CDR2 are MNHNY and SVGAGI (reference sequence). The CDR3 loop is CASSPGTVSTDTQYF. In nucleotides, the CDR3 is TGTGCCAGCAGTCCCGGGACAGTTAGCACAGATACGCAGTATTTT.

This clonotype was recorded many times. CDR3 loop: CASSLVRGREQYF. CDR3 coding DNA: TGTGCCAGCAGCTTAGTGAGGGGTCGCGAGCAGTACTTC. The rearrangement uses TRBV11-2 and TRBJ2-7; possibly TRBD1 or TRBD2 for D (5 bases each). The CDR3 sequence is 13 residues long. Germline V lookup: CDR1 SGHAT, CDR2 FQNNGV. The V end was cut by 1 base, the J end by 6 bases, with 10 bases between.

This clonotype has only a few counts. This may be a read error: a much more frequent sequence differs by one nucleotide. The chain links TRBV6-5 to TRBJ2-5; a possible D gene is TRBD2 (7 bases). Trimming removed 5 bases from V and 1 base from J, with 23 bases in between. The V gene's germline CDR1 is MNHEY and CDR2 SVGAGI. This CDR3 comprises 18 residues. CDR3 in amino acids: CASSQVRGGATSQETQYF. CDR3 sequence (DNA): TGTGCCAGCAGTCAAGTAAGGGGGGGGGCGACCTCCCAAGAGACCCAGTACTTC.

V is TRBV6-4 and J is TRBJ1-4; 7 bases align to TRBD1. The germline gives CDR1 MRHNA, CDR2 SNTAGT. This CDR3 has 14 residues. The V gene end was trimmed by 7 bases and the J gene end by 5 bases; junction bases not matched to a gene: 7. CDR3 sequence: CASTWSDRNEKLFF. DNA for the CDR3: TGTGCCAGCACTTGGTCGGACAGGAATGAAAAACTGTTTTTT.

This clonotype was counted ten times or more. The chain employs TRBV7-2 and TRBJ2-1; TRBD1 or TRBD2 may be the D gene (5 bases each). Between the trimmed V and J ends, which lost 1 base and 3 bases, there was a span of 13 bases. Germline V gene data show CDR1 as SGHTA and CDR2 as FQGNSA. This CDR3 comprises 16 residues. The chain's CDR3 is CASSLGGPGFYNEQFF. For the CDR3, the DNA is TGTGCCAGCAGCTTAGGAGGGCCAGGGTTCTACAATGAGCAGTTCTTC. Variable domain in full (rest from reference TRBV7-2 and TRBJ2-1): GAGVSQSPSNKVTEKGKDVELRCDPISGHTALYWYRQSLGQGLEFLIYFQGNSAPDKSGLPSDRFSAERTGGSVSTLTIQRTQQEDSAVYLCASSLGGPGFYNEQFFGPGTRLTVL.

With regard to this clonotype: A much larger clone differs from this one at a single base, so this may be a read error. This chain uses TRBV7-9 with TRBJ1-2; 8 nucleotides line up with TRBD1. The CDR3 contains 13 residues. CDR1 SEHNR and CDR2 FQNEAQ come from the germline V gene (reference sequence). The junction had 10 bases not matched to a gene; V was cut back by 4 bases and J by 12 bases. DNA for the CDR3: TGTGCCAGCAGCTCGGGACAGGTCGGGCCCCACACCTTC. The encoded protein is CASSSGQVGPHTF.

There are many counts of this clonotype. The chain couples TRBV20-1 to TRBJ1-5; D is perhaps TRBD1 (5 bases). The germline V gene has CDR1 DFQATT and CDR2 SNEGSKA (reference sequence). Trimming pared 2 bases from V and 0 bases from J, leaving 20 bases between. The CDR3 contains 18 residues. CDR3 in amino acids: CSARPREGRGYSNQPQHF. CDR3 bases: TGCAGTGCTAGACCTCGGGAAGGGCGGGGGTATAGCAATCAGCCCCAGCATTTT.

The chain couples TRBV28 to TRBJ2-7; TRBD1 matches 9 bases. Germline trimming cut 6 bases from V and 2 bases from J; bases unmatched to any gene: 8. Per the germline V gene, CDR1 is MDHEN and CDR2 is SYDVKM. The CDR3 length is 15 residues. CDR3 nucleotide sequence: TGTGCCAGCAGCTCAGACAGGGGGTACGCCTACGAGCAGTACTTC. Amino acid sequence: CASSSDRGYAYEQYF. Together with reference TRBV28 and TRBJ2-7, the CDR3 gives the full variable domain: DVKVTQSSRYLVKRTGEKVFLECVQDMDHENMFWYRQDPGLGLRLIYFSYDVKMKEKGDIPEGYSVSREKKERFSLILESASTNQTSMYLCASSSDRGYAYEQYFGPGTRLTVT.

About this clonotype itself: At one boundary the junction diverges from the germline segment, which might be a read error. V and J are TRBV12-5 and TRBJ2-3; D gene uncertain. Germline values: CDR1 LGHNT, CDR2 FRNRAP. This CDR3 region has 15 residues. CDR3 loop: CASGLSSEFTDTHYF. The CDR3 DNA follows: TGTGCTAGTGGTTTGAGCTCCGAGTTCACAGATACGCATTATTTT. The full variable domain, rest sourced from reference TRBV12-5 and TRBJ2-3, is DARVTQTPRHKVTEMGQEVTMRCQPILGHNTVFWYRQTMMQGLELLAYFRNRAPLDDSGMPKDRFSAEMPDATLATLKIQPSEPRDSAVYFCASGLSSEFTDTHYFGPGTRLTVL.

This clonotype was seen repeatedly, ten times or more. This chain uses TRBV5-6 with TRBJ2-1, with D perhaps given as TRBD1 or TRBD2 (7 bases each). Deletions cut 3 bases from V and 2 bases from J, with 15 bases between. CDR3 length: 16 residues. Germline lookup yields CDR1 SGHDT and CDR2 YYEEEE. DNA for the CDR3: TGTGCCAGCAGCTCAGGGGGAGCGGGGCCCTACAATGAGCAGTTCTTC. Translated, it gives CASSSGGAGPYNEQFF. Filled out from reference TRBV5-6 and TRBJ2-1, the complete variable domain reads DAGVTQSPTHLIKTRGQQVTLRCSPKSGHDTVSWYQQALGQGPQFIFQYYEEEERQRGNFPDRFSGHQFPNYSSELNVNALLLGDSALYLCASSSGGAGPYNEQFFGPGTRLTVL.

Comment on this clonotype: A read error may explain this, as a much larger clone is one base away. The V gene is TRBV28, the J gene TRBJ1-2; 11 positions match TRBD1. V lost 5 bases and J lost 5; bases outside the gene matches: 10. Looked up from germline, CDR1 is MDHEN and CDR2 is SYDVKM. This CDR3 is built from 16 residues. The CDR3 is CASSLEGQGARYGYTF. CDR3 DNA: TGTGCCAGCAGTCTGGAAGGACAGGGGGCGCGTTATGGCTACACCTTC.

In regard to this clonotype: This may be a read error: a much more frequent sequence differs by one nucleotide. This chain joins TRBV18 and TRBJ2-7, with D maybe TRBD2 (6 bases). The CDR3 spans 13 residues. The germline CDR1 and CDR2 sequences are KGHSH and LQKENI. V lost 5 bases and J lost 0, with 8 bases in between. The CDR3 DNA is TGTGCCAGCTCAGCGGGAACCTCCTACGAGCAGTACTTC. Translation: CASSAGTSYEQYF. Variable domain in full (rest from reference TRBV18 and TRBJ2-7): NAGVMQNPRHLVRRRGQEARLRCSPMKGHSHVYWYRQLPEEGLKFMVYLQKENIIDESGMPKERFSAEFPKEGPSILRIQQVVRGDSAAYFCASSAGTSYEQYFGPGTRLTVT.

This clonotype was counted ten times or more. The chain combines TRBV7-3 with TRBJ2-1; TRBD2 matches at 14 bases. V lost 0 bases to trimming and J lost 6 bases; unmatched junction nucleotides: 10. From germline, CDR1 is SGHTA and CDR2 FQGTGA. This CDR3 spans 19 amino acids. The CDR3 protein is CASSLTGAGLAGGRNEQFF. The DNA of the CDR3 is TGTGCCAGCAGCTTAACTGGGGCAGGACTAGCGGGAGGCCGCAATGAGCAGTTCTTC.

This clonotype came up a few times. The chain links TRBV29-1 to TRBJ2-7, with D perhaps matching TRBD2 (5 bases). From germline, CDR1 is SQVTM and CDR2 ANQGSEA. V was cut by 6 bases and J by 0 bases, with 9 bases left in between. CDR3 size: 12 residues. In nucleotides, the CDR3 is TGCAGCGTCTGGACTGGCTCCTACGAGCAGTACTTC. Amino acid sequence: CSVWTGSYEQYF.

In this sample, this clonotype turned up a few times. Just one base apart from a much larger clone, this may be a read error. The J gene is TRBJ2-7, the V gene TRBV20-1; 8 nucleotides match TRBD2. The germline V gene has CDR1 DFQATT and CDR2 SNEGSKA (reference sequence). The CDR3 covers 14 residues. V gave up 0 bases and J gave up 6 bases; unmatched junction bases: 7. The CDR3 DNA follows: TGCAGTGCTAGAGATCGAGCGGGGGCTTCCGAGCAGTACTTC. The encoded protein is CSARDRAGASEQYF.

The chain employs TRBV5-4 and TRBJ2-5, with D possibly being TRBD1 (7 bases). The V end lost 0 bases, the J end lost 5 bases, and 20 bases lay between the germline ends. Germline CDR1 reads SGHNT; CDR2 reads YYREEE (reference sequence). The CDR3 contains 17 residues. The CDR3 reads CASSLVLSRGRRETQYF. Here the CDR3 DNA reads TGTGCCAGCAGCTTGGTCCTTAGCAGGGGGAGGCGCGAGACCCAGTACTTC.

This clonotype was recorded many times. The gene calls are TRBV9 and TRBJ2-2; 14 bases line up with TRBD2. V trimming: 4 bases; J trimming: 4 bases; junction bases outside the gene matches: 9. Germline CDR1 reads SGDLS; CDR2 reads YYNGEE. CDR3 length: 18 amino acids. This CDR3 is CASSTLGGTSGGTGELFF. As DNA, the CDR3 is TGTGCCAGCAGCACCCTCGGGGGGACTAGCGGGGGCACCGGGGAGCTGTTTTTT.

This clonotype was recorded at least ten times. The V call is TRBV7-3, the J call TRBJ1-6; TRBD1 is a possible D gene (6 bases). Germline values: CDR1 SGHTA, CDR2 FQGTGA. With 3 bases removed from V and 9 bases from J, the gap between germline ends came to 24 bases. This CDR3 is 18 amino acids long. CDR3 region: CASSFPGQGDHNGSPLHF. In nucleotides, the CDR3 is TGTGCCAGCAGCTTCCCGGGACAAGGGGACCATAATGGTTCACCCCTCCACTTT.

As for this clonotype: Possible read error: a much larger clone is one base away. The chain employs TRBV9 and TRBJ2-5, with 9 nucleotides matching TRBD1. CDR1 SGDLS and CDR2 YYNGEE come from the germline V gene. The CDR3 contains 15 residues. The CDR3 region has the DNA TGTGTCAGCGGGTTGGACAGGGGAGGCAAAGAGACCCAGTACTTC. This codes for CVSGLDRGGKETQYF.

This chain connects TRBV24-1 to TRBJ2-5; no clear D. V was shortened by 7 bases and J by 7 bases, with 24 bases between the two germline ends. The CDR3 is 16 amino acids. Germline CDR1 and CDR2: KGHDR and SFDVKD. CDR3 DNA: TGTGCCACCAGCGAAAAAACAAGGGATAGGACGGGGACCCAGTACTTC. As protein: CATSEKTRDRTGTQYF.

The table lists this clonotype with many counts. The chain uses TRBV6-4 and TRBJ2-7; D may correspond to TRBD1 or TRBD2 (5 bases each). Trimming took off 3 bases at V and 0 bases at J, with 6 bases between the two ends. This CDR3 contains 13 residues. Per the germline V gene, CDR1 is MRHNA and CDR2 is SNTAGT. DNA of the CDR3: TGTGCCAGCAGTGAGGGACCCTCCTACGAGCAGTACTTC. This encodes CASSEGPSYEQYF.

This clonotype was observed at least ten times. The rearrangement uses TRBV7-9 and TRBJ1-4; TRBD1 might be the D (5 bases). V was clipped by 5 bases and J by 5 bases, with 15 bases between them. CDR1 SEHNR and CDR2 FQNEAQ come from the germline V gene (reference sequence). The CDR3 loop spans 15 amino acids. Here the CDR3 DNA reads TGTGCCAGCAGCGAACGGGGGTATATGAATGAAAAACTGTTTTTT. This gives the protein CASSERGYMNEKLFF.

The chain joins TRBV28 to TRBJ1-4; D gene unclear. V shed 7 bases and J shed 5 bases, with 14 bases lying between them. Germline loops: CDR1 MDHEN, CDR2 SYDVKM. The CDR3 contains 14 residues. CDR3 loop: CASMVGFGNEKLFF. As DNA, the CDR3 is TGTGCCAGCATGGTTGGATTTGGAAATGAAAAACTGTTTTTT.

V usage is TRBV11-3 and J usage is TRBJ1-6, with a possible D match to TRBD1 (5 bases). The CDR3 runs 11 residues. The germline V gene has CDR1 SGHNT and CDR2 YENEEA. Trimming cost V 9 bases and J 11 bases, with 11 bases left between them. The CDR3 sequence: CARPRGTPLHF. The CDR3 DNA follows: TGTGCCAGGCCACGGGGGACACCCCTCCACTTT.